The TCR beta chain described here comes from a study of blood T cell repertoires in COVID-19. On the study more broadly: Nucleic acid was either cDNA or gDNA, and it came from T cells, B-cell-depleted T cells, or PBMCs.

The ends lost 5 bases at V and 3 bases at J; junction bases unmatched: 1. CDR3 length equals 15 residues. CDR1 is SGHTA and CDR2 is FQGNSA in the germline V gene. The method was immunoSEQ multiplex PCR; TCRdb's version includes in-frame clones alone and lacks a portion of them. The data show 190,000 or so clones, about 90% seen once. Those who participated ranged in age from roughly 18 to 100 years and resided in about two dozen US areas. For recovered donors of Cohort 3, there were two negative PCRs, clearance, or symptom resolution. This rearrangement joins TRBV7-2 to TRBJ2-3, with TRBD2 identical over 14 bases. The source of this sequence is a woman younger than 30 who had recovered from COVID-19. The sequencing sample was made of PBMCs or T cells enriched from blood (not recorded which). The CDR3: CASSRTSGGTDTQYF. In DNA form, the CDR3 reads TGTGCCAGCAGCCGGACTAGCGGGGGGACAGATACGCAGTATTTT.